This T cell receptor (beta chain) is from a study of T cell responses to AZD1222 COVID-19 vaccine. With regard to this clone: Its antigen is unknown.

Notes on the study in general: Two doses of AZD1222 preceded a rise in Spike-specific TCR breadth and depth.

The length of the CDR3 is 13 residues. V lost 3 bases and J lost 0, with 6 bases in between. CDR1 and CDR2 (germline): SGHAT, FQDESV (reference sequence). Assay: immunoSEQ multiplex PCR; the TCRdb copy retains only in-frame clones and omits some. The repertoire includes 100,000 to 150,000 clones, about 90% of them detected once, and 0.8% to 1.1% sits in the top ten. Sequencing used peripheral blood, obtained on day 0 of AZD1222 vaccination. This sequence joins TRBV11-1 and TRBJ2-7; D is unresolved. This receptor was identified in an adult in good health. The CDR3 reads CASSFQISYEQYF. CDR3 sequence (DNA): TGTGCCAGCAGCTTTCAGATCTCCTACGAGCAGTACTTC.